This T cell receptor beta chain was found in a study of vaccination and CD4 T cells after COVID-19. Regarding this clonotype: Antigen: not known.

As for treatment: approximately 11-day PBMC culture with coronavirus spike peptide pools or control peptides (ViraFEST assay). This CDR3 contains 14 residues. Germline V gives CDR1 SGHTA, CDR2 FQGNSA. V lost 1 base and J 0 bases, leaving 7 bases between the germline ends. An Oncomine TCR Beta short-read assay was used to sequence the DNA from cultured CD4+ T cells. TCRdb reprocessed the PCR reads via MiXCR and lists one record per CDR3 protein. The sample consists of about 24,000 distinct CDR3 sequences, 62% of them appearing once. The sample comprised CD4+ T cells from blood, cultured in vitro. The chain employs TRBV7-2 and TRBJ2-7; D not resolved. The receptor comes from a human donor who had recovered from COVID-19. CDR3 residues: CASSLGLRSYEQYF. CDR3 in DNA: TGTGCCAGCAGCTTAGGACTTCGCTCCTACGAGCAGTACTTC. Full variable domain (outside the CDR3, taken from reference TRBV7-2 and TRBJ2-7): GAGVSQSPSNKVTEKGKDVELRCDPISGHTALYWYRQSLGQGLEFLIYFQGNSAPDKSGLPSDRFSAERTGGSVSTLTIQRTQQEDSAVYLCASSLGLRSYEQYFGPGTRLTVT.